This T cell receptor beta chain was identified in a study of blood T cell repertoires in COVID-19 (dated by TCRdb to about 2020). With respect to the entire study: Collaborator samples came from the United States, Italy and Spain and covered acute and convalescent phases of COVID-19. The material from the prospective study consisted of cDNA or gDNA derived from T cells, B-cell-depleted T cells, or PBMCs. Subjects who had been exposed to COVID-19, were actively infected with it, or had recovered from it provided the deeply sampled blood TCRbeta repertoires that made up the dataset. The repertoires were released in a freely available public database intended as a resource for research on the immune response to SARS-CoV-2. The samples were drawn from two sources: the first 160 participants of the ongoing ImmuneRACE study, and fewer than 1,500 subjects contributed by 6 global collaborators. Nearly every sample came with metadata listing a de-identified subject ID, COVID-19 status, age in years and sex. Where available, HLA class I and class II types were taken from metadata supplied by the sample provider and were not determined by assay-based typing. Results the study describes overall, beyond this receptor: How much clinical and demographic metadata was included differed by source and by participant, and the metadata was provided uncurated.

TCRbeta CDR3 regions were amplified from genomic DNA by means of the immunoSEQ Assay, a bias-controlled multiplex PCR. As for how the authors treated the data: Nucleated cell counts per sample were estimated from amplification of reference gene primers within the assay. To quantify the absolute abundance of each unique TCRbeta CDR3 rearrangement, sequence reads were collapsed and filtered. Productive Simpson clonality was computed per sample as the square root of Simpson's diversity index over productive rearrangements. Here the immuneACCESS table is served through TCRdb, limited to in-frame sequences with V and J called. Missing clones are a known gap in these copies; in checked studies unresolved V genes cover under half, and the rest lacks a known reason. The DNA gave D and trimming, while V, J and clone size come from that table. For this sample there are about 130,000 clones; roughly 88% appear just once. About 5.7% of the sample lies in the top ten.

On this clone itself: The antigen it recognizes is unknown. Qualities for individual bases were not recorded, and no much larger clone is one base off.

The collaborating institutions used their own protocols to collect whole blood in K2EDTA tubes. For TCRbeta analysis, collaborators shipped samples as frozen whole blood, isolated PBMCs, or DNA extracted from either of those sample types. The V end loses 6 bases and the J end loses 3 bases, and a stretch of 10 bases separates them. Counted from cysteine to phenylalanine, this CDR3 has 13 amino acids. The entry retains the CDR3 DNA only, 39 bases that are in frame from base 1. Looking up the germline V gene yields CDR1 KGHDR and CDR2 SFDVKD. The sequenced material came from peripheral blood. The source is a human donor in a cohort sampled during active COVID-19. The sequence is built from TRBV24-1 and TRBJ1-1, with a weak D call of TRBD1 (6 bases match). The CDR3: CATSRQGYTEAFF. The DNA is TGTGCCACCAGTCGGCAGGGGTACACTGAAGCTTTCTTT.